The rows below give T cell receptor beta chains drawn from one sample of a study of monozygotic twins with inflammatory bowel disease. TCRdb reprocessed the 5' RACE reads; each CDR3 protein has one entry and no DNA is given. Its clone listing holds approximately 150,000 distinct CDR3 sequences. Source material: blood. Every receptor here comes from a human donor with ulcerative colitis or Crohn's disease, or a healthy co-twin of an affected twin (not recorded which). CDR3s include the opening cysteine and the closing phenylalanine or tryptophan.

j_gene: TRBJ2-1; v_gene: TRBV5-1; CDR3aa: CASSRQGLAGNEQFF
j_gene: TRBJ2-3; v_gene: TRBV5-6; CDR3aa: CASSWGTNPSTDTQYF
j_gene: TRBJ2-1; v_gene: TRBV5-1; CDR3aa: CASSLEEATSGTEQFF
j_gene: TRBJ2-2; v_gene: TRBV6-5; CDR3aa: CASSSQGARTGELFF
j_gene: TRBJ1-2; v_gene: TRBV6-1; CDR3aa: CASSESREGADGYTF
j_gene: TRBJ2-1; v_gene: TRBV7-3; CDR3aa: CASSSGLAGGYEQFF
j_gene: TRBJ2-1; v_gene: TRBV5-6; CDR3aa: CASSFRVQVRAHNEQFF
j_gene: TRBJ2-3; v_gene: TRBV5-4; CDR3aa: CASSQNTDTQYF
j_gene: TRBJ2-1; v_gene: TRBV7-2; CDR3aa: CASSLPPSYNEQFF
j_gene: TRBJ2-3; v_gene: TRBV11-1; CDR3aa: CASTREGHWDFLTDTQYF
j_gene: TRBJ1-3; v_gene: TRBV7-3; CDR3aa: CASSLMPGGSGNTIYF